This T cell receptor (beta chain) came from a study of blood T cell repertoires in COVID-19. V shed 6 bases and J 9 bases; nucleotides not matched to a gene: 10. This CDR3 spans 14 amino acids. The germline gives CDR1 MDHEN, CDR2 SYDVKM. This clone was detected once. Under the authors' procedure: Reference gene primer amplification gave nucleated cell count estimates. Assay: immunoSEQ multiplex PCR; the TCRdb copy retains only in-frame clones and omits some. V, J and clone size derive from that table, while D and trimming were established from the DNA sequence. The sample contains just over 300,000 clones, under 90% of which appear only once.

This chain joins TRBV28 and TRBJ2-5, with 10 bases aligning to TRBD1. The clonotype originates from a man aged 25 to 40 who had recovered from COVID-19. The sample taken for sequencing was PBMCs or T cells enriched from blood (not recorded which). As DNA, the CDR3 is TGTGCCAGCAGGCGGGGACAGGGGTCGTGGGCCCAGTACTTC. Translation gives CASRRGQGSWAQYF.